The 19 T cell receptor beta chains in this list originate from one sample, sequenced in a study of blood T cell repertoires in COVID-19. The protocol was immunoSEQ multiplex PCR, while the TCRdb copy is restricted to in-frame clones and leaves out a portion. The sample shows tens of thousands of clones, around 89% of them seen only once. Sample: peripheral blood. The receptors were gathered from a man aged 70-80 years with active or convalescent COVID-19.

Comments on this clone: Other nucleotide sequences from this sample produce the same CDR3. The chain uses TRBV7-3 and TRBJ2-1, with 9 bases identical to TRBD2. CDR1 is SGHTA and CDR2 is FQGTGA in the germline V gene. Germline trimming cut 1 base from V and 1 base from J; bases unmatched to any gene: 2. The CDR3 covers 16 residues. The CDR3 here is CASSLNAGGSYNEQFF. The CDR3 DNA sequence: TGTGCCAGCAGCTTAAACGCGGGAGGGTCCTACAATGAGCAGTTCTTC.

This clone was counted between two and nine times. The DNA of the CDR3 is TGTGCCAGCAGCACGACAGGAAATTCACCCCTCCACTTT. This codes for CASSTTGNSPLHF. The chain has TRBV14 and TRBJ1-6, with D perhaps matching TRBD1 (6 bases). V was clipped by 5 bases and J by 7 bases, with 9 bases between them. This CDR3 has 13 amino acids. CDR1 and CDR2 from the germline V gene are SGHDN and FVKESK.

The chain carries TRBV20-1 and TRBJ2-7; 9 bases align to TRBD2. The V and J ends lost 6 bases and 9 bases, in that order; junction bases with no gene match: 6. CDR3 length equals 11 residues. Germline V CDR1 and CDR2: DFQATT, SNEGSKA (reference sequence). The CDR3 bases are TGCAGTGCGGCGGGAGGGCCTGTGCAGTACTTC. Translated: CSAAGGPVQYF.

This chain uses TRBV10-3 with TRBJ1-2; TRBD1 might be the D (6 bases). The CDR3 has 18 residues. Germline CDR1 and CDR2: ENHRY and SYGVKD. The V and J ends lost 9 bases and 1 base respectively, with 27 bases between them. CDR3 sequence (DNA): TGTGCCATAGCCAACTTGGAGGCCGGGACACCTTTTAACTATGGCTACACCTTC. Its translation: CAIANLEAGTPFNYGYTF.

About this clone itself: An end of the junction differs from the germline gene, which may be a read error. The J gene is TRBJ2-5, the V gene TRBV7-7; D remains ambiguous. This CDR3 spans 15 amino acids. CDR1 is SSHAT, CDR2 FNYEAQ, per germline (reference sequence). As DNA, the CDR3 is TGTGCTAGCAGCTTAGATGCGTCGATCCTCGAGACCCAGTACTTC. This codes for CASSLDASILETQYF.

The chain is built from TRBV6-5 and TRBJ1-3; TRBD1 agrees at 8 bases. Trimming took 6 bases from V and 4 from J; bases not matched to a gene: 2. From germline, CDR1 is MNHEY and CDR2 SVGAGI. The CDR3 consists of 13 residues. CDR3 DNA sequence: TGTGCCAGCAGGACAGGGGCCGGAAACACCATATATTTT. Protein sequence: CASRTGAGNTIYF.

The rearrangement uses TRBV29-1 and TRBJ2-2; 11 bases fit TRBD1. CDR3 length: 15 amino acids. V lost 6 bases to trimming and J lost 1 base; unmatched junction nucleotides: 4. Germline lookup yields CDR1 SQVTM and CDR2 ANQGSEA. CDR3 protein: CSVDGTGGNTGELFF. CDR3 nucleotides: TGCAGCGTAGACGGGACAGGGGGGAACACCGGGGAGCTGTTTTTT.

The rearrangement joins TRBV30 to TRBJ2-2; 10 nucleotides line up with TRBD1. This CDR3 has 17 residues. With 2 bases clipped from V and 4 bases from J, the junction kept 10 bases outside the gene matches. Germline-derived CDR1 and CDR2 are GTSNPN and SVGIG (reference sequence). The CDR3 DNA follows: TGTGCCTGGAGTTACCTTCGGACAGGGGGGACCACCGGGGAGCTGTTTTTT. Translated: CAWSYLRTGGTTGELFF. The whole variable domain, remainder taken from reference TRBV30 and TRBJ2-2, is SQTIHQWPATLVQPVGSPLSLECTVEGTSNPNLYWYRQAAGRGLQLLFYSVGIGQISSEVPQNLSASRPQDRQFILSSKKLLLSDSGFYLCAWSYLRTGGTTGELFFGEGSRLTVL.

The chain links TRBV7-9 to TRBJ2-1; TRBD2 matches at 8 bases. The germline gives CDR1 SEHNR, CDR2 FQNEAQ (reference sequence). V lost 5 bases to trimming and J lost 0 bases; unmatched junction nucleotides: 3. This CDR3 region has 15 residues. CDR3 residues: CASSPTSGSYNEQFF. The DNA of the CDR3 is TGTGCCAGCAGCCCAACTAGCGGCTCCTACAATGAGCAGTTCTTC.

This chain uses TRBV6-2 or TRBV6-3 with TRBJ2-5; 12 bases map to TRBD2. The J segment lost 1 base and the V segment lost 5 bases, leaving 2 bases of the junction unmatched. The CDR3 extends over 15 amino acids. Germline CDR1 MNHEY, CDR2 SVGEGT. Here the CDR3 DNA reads TGTGCCAGCAGTCAACTAGCGGGAGGCCAAGAGACCCAGTACTTC. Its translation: CASSQLAGGQETQYF.

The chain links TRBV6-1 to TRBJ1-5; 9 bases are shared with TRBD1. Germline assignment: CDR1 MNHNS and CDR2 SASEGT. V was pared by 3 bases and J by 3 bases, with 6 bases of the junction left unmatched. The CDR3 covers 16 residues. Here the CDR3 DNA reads TGTGCCAGCAGTGATCTTGGACAGGGGTACAATCAGCCCCAGCATTTT. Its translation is CASSDLGQGYNQPQHF.

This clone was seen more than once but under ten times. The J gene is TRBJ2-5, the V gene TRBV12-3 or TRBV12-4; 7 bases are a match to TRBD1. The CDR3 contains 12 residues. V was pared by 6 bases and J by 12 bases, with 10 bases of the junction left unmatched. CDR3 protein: CASSSIGTEEYF. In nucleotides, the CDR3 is TGTGCCAGCAGCTCAATTGGGACAGAGGAGTACTTC.

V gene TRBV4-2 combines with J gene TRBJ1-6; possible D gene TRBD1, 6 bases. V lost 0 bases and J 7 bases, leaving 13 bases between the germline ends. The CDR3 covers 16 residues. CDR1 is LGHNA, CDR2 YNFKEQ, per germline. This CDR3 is CASSQDRWTANSPLHF. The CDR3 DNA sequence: TGTGCCAGCAGCCAAGATCGCTGGACAGCCAATTCACCCCTCCACTTT.

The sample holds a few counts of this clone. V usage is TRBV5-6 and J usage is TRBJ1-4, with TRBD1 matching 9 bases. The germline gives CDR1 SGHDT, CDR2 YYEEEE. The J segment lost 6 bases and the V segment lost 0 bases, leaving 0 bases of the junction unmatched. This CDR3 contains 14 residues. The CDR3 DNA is TGTGCCAGCAGCTTGGACAGGGGGCATGAAAAACTGTTTTTT. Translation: CASSLDRGHEKLFF.

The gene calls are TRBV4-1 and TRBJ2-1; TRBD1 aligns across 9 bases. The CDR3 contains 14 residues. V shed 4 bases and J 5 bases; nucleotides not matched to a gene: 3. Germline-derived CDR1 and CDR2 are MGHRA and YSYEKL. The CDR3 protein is CASSLRDRDNEQFF. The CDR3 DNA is TGCGCCAGCAGCCTCCGGGACAGGGACAATGAGCAGTTCTTC.

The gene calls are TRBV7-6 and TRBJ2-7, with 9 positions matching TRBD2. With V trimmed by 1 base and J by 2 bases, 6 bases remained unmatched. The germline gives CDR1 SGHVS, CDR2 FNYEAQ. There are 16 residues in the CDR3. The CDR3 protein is CASSLGLAGTPYEQYF. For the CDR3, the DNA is TGTGCCAGCAGCTTAGGGCTAGCGGGGACTCCCTACGAGCAGTACTTC.

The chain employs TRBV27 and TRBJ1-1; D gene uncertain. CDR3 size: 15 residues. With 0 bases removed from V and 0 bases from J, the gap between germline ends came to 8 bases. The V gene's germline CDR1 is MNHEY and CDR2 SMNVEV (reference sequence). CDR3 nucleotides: TGTGCCAGCAGTTTATCTAAAAATTTGAACACTGAAGCTTTCTTT. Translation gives CASSLSKNLNTEAFF.

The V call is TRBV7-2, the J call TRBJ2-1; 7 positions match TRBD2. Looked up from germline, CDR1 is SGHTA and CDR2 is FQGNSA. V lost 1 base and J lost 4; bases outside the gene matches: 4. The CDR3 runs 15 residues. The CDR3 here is CASSLDHGRYNEQFF. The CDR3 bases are TGTGCCAGCAGCTTAGACCACGGGAGGTACAATGAGCAGTTCTTC.

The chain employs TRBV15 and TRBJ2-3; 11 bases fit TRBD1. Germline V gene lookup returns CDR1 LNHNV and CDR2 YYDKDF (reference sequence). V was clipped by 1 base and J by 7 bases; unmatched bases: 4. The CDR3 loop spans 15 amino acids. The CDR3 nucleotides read TGTGCCACCAGCAGAGCGGGACAGGGGGATTATACGCAGTATTTT. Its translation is CATSRAGQGDYTQYF.